This T cell receptor (beta chain) came from a study of vaccination effects on CD4 cells after COVID-19. Turning to the study itself: Everyone in the study got two shots of either the BNT162b2 or mRNA-1273 vaccine.

A word on this clone: Its antigen is as yet unknown.

CD4+ T cells specific for antigen were expanded with viral peptide pools by the ViraFEST assay before sequencing. Subsequent to approximately 11 days of culture, CD4+ T cells were isolated. Recipients of the vaccine had no prior SARS-CoV-2 infection and negative nucleocapsid antibodies. Peptides at around 10 ug/ml and IL-2 at 10 IU/ml were added to some 2 million PBMC per well. Germline-derived CDR1 and CDR2 are MNHNS and SASEGT. CDR3 size: 12 residues. V shed 2 bases and J shed 10 bases, with 8 bases lying between them. The data were produced by immunoSEQ multiplex PCR, yet TCRdb's version contains in-frame clones alone and is incomplete. The table shows tens of thousands of clones, with 65% to 85% occurring only once.

The chain is built from TRBV6-1 and TRBJ1-4; D remains unclear. The sequence was collected from a human donor who received a COVID-19 vaccine. The sample in question was CD4+ T cells from PBMCs cultured with HCoV-OC43 spike peptides, obtained before COVID-19 vaccination. Subset meaning: HCoV-OC43 spike overlapping peptide pool stimulation. The DNA of the CDR3 is TGTGCCAGCAGTGAATACATAGGAAAACTGTTTTTT. Its translation is CASSEYIGKLFF.